Included here is one T cell receptor beta chain sequence, with context. Its antigen is currently unknown. Sequencing was performed with immunoSEQ multiplex PCR; in TCRdb, only in-frame clones are kept and a portion is missing. This table holds some 180,000 clones, about 90% found once. Trimming removed 6 bases at V and 2 bases at J, with 10 bases between. The CDR3 consists of 13 residues. The germline CDR1 and CDR2 sequences are KGHDR and SFDVKD. The source of the sample is a study of T cell responses to AZD1222 COVID-19 vaccine. Study observations and caveats: Regions 160-218 and 743-854 held dominance among vaccine-associated CD4 TCRs, which spanned spike.

This chain joins TRBV24-1 and TRBJ2-7, with D possibly being TRBD1 (5 bases). The clonotype originates from an adult in good health. This specimen consisted of peripheral blood, obtained on day 0 of AZD1222 vaccination. CDR3 loop: CATSTGPTYEQYF. CDR3 bases: TGTGCCACCAGTACAGGTCCAACCTACGAGCAGTACTTC.